One sample yielded the 22 T cell receptor beta chains listed below, sequenced in a study of T cell repertoires in cytomegalovirus infection (dated by TCRdb to the late 2010s). Sequenced on an Illumina HiSeq 1500. Using fastp trimming at Q25 and MiXCR clonotype assembly, TCRdb reanalyzed the public sequencing data and kept in-frame beta chains. Entries that share a CDR3 protein sequence are merged under the most common genes and DNA. The table for this sample lists roughly 200,000 distinct CDR3 sequences; 17% of them were counted only once. Jointly, the top ten make up approximately 25% of the sample. Sequencing was done on a sample of CD8+ T cells from PBMCs. These receptors originate from a human donor in good health (CMV status not recorded). Some clones in this sample may be carry-over from other donors' samples.

This chain connects TRBV5-1 to TRBJ1-1, with TRBD1 matching over 8 bases. CDR3 length: 17 amino acids. The V gene's germline CDR1 is SGHRS and CDR2 YFSETQ. Trimming at V came to 3 bases and at J to 0 bases, leaving 10 bases not matched to a gene. In DNA form, the CDR3 reads TGCGCCAGCAGCTCGGGACAGGCCCCGTCCTTGAACACTGAAGCTTTCTTT. Translated: CASSSGQAPSLNTEAFF.

To note about this clonotype: Being one base from a much bigger clone, this may be a read error. The conserved closing phenylalanine or tryptophan is absent in this CDR3, likely reflecting a read error. The V call is TRBV7-8, the J call TRBJ1-5; D remains unclear. Trimming removed 3 bases from V and 0 bases from J, with 3 bases in between. This CDR3 has 13 amino acids. Germline CDR1 and CDR2: SGHVS and FQNEAQ. The DNA of the CDR3 is TGTGCCAGCAGCTTGAGTAGCAATCAGCCCCAGCATTTA. Its translation: CASSLSSNQPQHL.

V gene TRBV7-9 combines with J gene TRBJ1-4; a possible D gene is TRBD1 (6 bases). Germline CDR1 SEHNR, CDR2 FQNEAQ (reference sequence). Between the trimmed V and J ends, which lost 5 bases and 8 bases, there was a span of 18 bases. CDR3 length: 15 amino acids. As DNA, the CDR3 is TGTGCCAGCAGCCCGAAGGAGGGGGATAAGGAAAAACTGTTTTTT. Its protein product is CASSPKEGDKEKLFF.

This clonotype was picked up a small number of times. This sequence joins TRBV7-2 and TRBJ2-7; 7 positions agree with TRBD1. Trimming took 6 bases from V and 1 from J; bases not matched to a gene: 9. Germline-derived CDR1 and CDR2 are SGHTA and FQGNSA. The CDR3 covers 15 residues. CDR3 sequence (DNA): TGTGCCAGCAGGGAGGACAGGACCTGGTCCTACGAGCAGTACTTC. Its translation: CASREDRTWSYEQYF.

This clonotype was counted between two and nine times. V gene TRBV5-1 combines with J gene TRBJ2-6; tentative D call: TRBD1 (6 bases). The CDR3 is 16 amino acids. The germline V and J ends were trimmed by 4 bases and 0 bases, with 11 bases remaining between them. Germline values: CDR1 SGHRS, CDR2 YFSETQ. The CDR3 DNA is TGCGCCAGCAGCGCGGACAGCCTCTCTGGGGCCAACGTCCTGACTTTC. It is translated as CASSADSLSGANVLTF.

This clonotype was detected only a few times. The chain joins TRBV2 to TRBJ2-1, with 9 bases identical to TRBD1. The V and J ends lost 2 bases and 3 bases, in that order; junction bases with no gene match: 8. The germline CDR1 and CDR2 sequences are SNHLY and FYNNEI. The CDR3 totals 17 residues. CDR3 sequence (DNA): TGTGCCAGCAGTGAAACCTACGGGACAGGGCTCTACAATGAGCAGTTCTTC. This sequence encodes CASSETYGTGLYNEQFF.

The rearrangement links TRBV5-8 to TRBJ2-7, with TRBD1 identical over 8 bases. With 5 bases clipped from V and 3 bases from J, the junction kept 7 bases outside the gene matches. CDR1 is SGHTS and CDR2 is YDEGEE in the germline V gene. The CDR3 runs 14 residues. In DNA, the CDR3 is TGTGCCAGCAGTGGACAGGGTGGTTTCTACGAGCAGTACTTC. Translating it yields CASSGQGGFYEQYF.

There are a few counts of this clonotype. This chain connects TRBV7-2 to TRBJ2-1; 11 nucleotides line up with TRBD2. CDR1 and CDR2 from the germline V gene are SGHTA and FQGNSA. The J segment lost 9 bases and the V segment lost 4 bases, leaving 8 bases of the junction unmatched. The CDR3 runs to 15 residues. CDR3 coding DNA: TGTGCCAGCAGCTACATTAGCGGGGGGGCAAGTGAGCAGTTCTTC. It translates to CASSYISGGASEQFF.

The CDR3 region is CASTQGRYEQYF. In DNA form, the CDR3 reads TGTGCCAGCACCCAGGGACGGTACGAGCAGTACTTC. This chain joins TRBV12-3 or TRBV12-4 and TRBJ2-7; possibly TRBD1 or TRBD2 for D (5 bases each). The CDR3 length is 12 residues. Trimming removed 7 bases at V and 4 bases at J, with 11 bases between.

This chain links TRBV19 with TRBJ1-5; D unresolved. Per germline, CDR1 LNHDA and CDR2 SQIVND (reference sequence). This CDR3 has 13 residues. Trimming stripped 6 bases from V and 0 bases from J, with 6 bases between. The CDR3 loop is CASSLTSNQPQHF. Written as DNA, the CDR3 is TGTGCCAGTAGCTTGACTAGCAATCAGCCCCAGCATTTT.

V and J are TRBV6-5 and TRBJ2-7; 7 bases are shared with TRBD1. Germline trimming cut 6 bases from V and 2 bases from J; bases unmatched to any gene: 7. This CDR3 region has 14 residues. Germline CDR1 is MNHEY and CDR2 is SVGAGI. CDR3 coding DNA: TGTGCCAGCAGCGGACAGGCGGTCACCTACGAGCAGTACTTC. This translates into CASSGQAVTYEQYF.

The J gene is TRBJ1-2, the V gene TRBV6-6, with D perhaps TRBD1 (6 bases). Trimming cost V 7 bases and J 6 bases, with 15 bases left between them. This CDR3 contains 13 residues. Germline-derived CDR1 and CDR2 are MNHNY and SVGAGI (reference sequence). The CDR3 reads CASTWGGPDGYTF. CDR3 DNA sequence: TGTGCCAGCACTTGGGGGGGGCCCGATGGCTACACCTTC.

This clonotype has just a few counts. The CDR3 spells CASSSTRGNLVNYGYTF. DNA of the CDR3: TGTGCCAGCAGCTCAACTCGCGGAAACCTGGTTAACTATGGCTACACCTTC. The chain combines TRBV7-9 with TRBJ1-2; unclear D gene. CDR1 is SEHNR and CDR2 is FQNEAQ in the germline V gene (reference sequence). Deletions cut 4 bases from V and 1 base from J, with 19 bases between. CDR3 size: 17 residues.

This sequence joins TRBV5-6 and TRBJ2-1; D gene uncertain. V dropped 0 bases and J dropped 9 bases, with 16 bases sitting between them. Looked up from germline, CDR1 is SGHDT and CDR2 is YYEEEE. This CDR3 is 15 amino acids long. DNA for the CDR3: TGTGCCAGCAGCTTGGAGGTGGAGTACCCAGGTGAGCAGTTCTTC. Residues: CASSLEVEYPGEQFF.

This clonotype has only a few counts. The rearrangement joins TRBV7-2 to TRBJ1-6, with TRBD1 identical over 11 bases. The germline V gene has CDR1 SGHTA and CDR2 FQGNSA. The CDR3 spans 14 residues. The junction had 2 bases not matched to a gene; V was cut back by 4 bases and J by 9 bases. The CDR3: CASSSGQGASPLHF. The DNA for the CDR3 is TGTGCCAGCAGCTCCGGACAGGGGGCTTCACCCCTCCACTTT.

V usage is TRBV7-2 and J usage is TRBJ2-1; a weak D match, TRBD1 (7 bases). The germline V and J ends were trimmed by 1 base and 8 bases, with 18 bases remaining between them. Germline V lookup: CDR1 SGHTA, CDR2 FQGNSA. The CDR3 is 16 amino acids. CDR3 sequence: CASSLVAGQPLDEQFF. In DNA, the CDR3 is TGTGCCAGCAGCTTAGTCGCGGGACAGCCCCTCGATGAGCAGTTCTTC.

This clonotype was seen a few times. V gene TRBV12-3 or TRBV12-4 combines with J gene TRBJ2-7, with 7 nucleotides matching TRBD1. V dropped 3 bases and J dropped 2; count of bases not matched to a gene: 7. This CDR3 has 15 amino acids. The CDR3 is CASSFPDRSPYEQYF. DNA of the CDR3: TGTGCCAGCAGTTTCCCGGACAGGAGCCCCTACGAGCAGTACTTC.

This clonotype was observed a handful of times. V gene TRBV7-9 combines with J gene TRBJ2-7, with D possibly matching TRBD2 (6 bases). CDR3 length: 13 amino acids. Germline V gives CDR1 SEHNR, CDR2 FQNEAQ (reference sequence). The V end was cut by 8 bases, the J end by 2 bases, with 13 bases between. The CDR3 DNA is TGTGCCAGCCGGGGAGGCGGCACCTACGAGCAGTACTTC. Translating gives CASRGGGTYEQYF.

Worth noting for this clonotype: At one boundary the junction diverges from the germline segment, which might be a read error. The chain combines TRBV6-6 with TRBJ2-7; TRBD1 agrees at 7 bases. The CDR3 is 12 residues long. Germline V gene data show CDR1 as MNHNY and CDR2 as SVGAGI (reference sequence). CDR3 DNA sequence: TGTGCCAGCCGACAGGGTAGCTACGAGCAATACTTC. Its protein is CASRQGSYEQYF.

The rearrangement links TRBV7-6 to TRBJ2-3; a weak D match, TRBD2 (6 bases). V lost 7 bases and J 2 bases, leaving 10 bases between the germline ends. Germline CDR1 is SGHVS and CDR2 is FNYEAQ. This CDR3 region has 13 residues. DNA for the CDR3: TGTGCCAGCACCGGGGGATCCACAGATACGCAGTATTTT. This encodes CASTGGSTDTQYF.

This chain uses TRBV9 with TRBJ2-1; D not certain. Trimming took 4 bases from V and 1 from J, leaving 9 bases between them. The CDR3 totals 14 residues. CDR1 SGDLS and CDR2 YYNGEE come from the germline V gene. Written as DNA, the CDR3 is TGTGCCAGCAGCCCAGAGGATTCCTACAATGAGCAGTTCTTC. Residues: CASSPEDSYNEQFF.

J is TRBJ1-2 and V is TRBV6-5, with D perhaps matching TRBD1 (5 bases). The length of the CDR3 is 13 residues. V shed 0 bases and J shed 9 bases, with 11 bases lying between them. Germline V gene sequence: CDR1 MNHEY, CDR2 SVGAGI. CDR3 DNA: TGTGCCAGCAGTTACTCAGGGGATAGTAGCTACACCTTC. Translating it yields CASSYSGDSSYTF.